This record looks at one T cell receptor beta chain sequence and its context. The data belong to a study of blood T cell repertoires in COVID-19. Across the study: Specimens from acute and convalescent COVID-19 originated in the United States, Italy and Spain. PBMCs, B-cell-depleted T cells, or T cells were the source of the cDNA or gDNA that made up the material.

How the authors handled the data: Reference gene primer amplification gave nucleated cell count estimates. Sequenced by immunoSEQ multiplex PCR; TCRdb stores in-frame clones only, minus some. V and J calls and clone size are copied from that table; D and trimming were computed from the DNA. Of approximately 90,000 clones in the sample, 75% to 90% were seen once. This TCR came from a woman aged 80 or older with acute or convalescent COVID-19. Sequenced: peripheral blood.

This CDR3 is CASSLAPRGASNQPQHF. The CDR3 DNA reads as TGCGCCAGCAGCTTGGCCCCTCGGGGGGCCAGCAATCAGCCCCAGCATTTT. J is TRBJ1-5 and V is TRBV5-1, with a possible D match to TRBD1 (6 bases). The V gene lost 0 bases and the J gene lost 1 base, with 14 bases spanning the gap. Germline V gives CDR1 SGHRS, CDR2 YFSETQ. CDR3 length: 17 amino acids.